This TCR beta chain was profiled in a study of shared T cell receptors in the human thymus. Only in-frame clones appear in the TCRdb table, and some are missing; sequencing was by immunoSEQ multiplex PCR. Of 500,000 to 750,000 clones listed, 70% to 90% are singletons. The CDR3 loop spans 14 amino acids. V dropped 4 bases and J dropped 1 base, with 11 bases sitting between them. Germline CDR1 and CDR2: SGHRS and YFSETQ. These sequences were also reported in another study, on human thymus T cells.

This rearrangement joins TRBV5-1 to TRBJ2-5; maybe TRBD1 (5 bases). This sequence originates from a boy under two years old with a congenital heart defect. Sequencing input: thymocytes. CDR3 bases: TGCGCCAGCAGCGTAGGGGTGATCCAAGAGACCCAGTACTTC. Its protein is CASSVGVIQETQYF.